This T cell receptor beta chain derives from a study of blood T cells in healthy people across ages. The overall study: Template switching captured about one barcoded beta molecule per two T cells.

Total RNA, at least 5.5 micrograms per sample, was extracted from PBMCs. A remark on this clonotype: The target antigen is unknown.

Study-wide results and limits: A roughly linear age-dependent decrease characterized TCR beta diversity per million T cells.

A J-beta primer mix and a sample-barcoded 5' primer were used in a second PCR of roughly 7 to 12 cycles. TCRdb passed the 5' RACE reads through MiXCR, listing each CDR3 protein once. The sample yields about 1.6 million distinct CDR3 sequences, around 35% seen once. This CDR3 has 14 residues. The germline V gene has CDR1 MNHEY and CDR2 SMNVEV (reference sequence). V and J are TRBV27 and TRBJ2-5, with 9 positions matching TRBD1. The J call may not be correct, given that the DNA end is closer to TRBJ2-7. The receptor was isolated from a woman between 25 and 40 years old in good health. Sequenced input: blood. CDR3 protein: CASSRDRDLYEQYF. The CDR3 nucleotides read TGTGCCAGCAGCCGGGACAGGGACTTATACGAGCAGTACTTC.